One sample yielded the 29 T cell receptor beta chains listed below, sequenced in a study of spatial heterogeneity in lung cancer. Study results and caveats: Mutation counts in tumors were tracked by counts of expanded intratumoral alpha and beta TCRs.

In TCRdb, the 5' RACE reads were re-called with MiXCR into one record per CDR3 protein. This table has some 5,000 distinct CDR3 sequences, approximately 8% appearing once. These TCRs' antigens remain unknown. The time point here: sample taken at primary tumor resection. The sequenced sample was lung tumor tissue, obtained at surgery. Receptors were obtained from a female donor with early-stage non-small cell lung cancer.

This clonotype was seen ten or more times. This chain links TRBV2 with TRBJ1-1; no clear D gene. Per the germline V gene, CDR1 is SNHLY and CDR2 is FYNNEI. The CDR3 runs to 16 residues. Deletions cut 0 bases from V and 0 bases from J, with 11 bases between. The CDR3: CASSEAGGSLNTEAFF. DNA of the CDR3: TGTGCCAGCAGTGAAGCGGGCGGCTCCTTGAACACTGAAGCTTTCTTT.

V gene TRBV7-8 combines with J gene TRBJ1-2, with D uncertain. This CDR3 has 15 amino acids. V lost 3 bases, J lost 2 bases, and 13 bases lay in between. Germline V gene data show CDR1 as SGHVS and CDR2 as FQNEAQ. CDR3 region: CASSLEGRGNYGYTF. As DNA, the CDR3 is TGTGCCAGCAGCTTGGAAGGGAGAGGGAACTATGGCTACACCTTC.

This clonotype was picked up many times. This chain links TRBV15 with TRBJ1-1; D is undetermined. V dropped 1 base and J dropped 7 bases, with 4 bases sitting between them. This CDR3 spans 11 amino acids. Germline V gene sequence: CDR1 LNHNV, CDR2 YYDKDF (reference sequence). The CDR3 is CATSRGIEAFF. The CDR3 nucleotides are TGTGCCACCAGCAGAGGGATTGAAGCTTTCTTT.

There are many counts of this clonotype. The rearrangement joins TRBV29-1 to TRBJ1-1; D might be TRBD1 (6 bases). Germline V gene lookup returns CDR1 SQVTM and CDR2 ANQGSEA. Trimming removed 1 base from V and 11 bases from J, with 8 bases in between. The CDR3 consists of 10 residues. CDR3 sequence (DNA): TGCAGCGTTGAAGCAGGGGTGGCTTTCTTT. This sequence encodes CSVEAGVAFF.

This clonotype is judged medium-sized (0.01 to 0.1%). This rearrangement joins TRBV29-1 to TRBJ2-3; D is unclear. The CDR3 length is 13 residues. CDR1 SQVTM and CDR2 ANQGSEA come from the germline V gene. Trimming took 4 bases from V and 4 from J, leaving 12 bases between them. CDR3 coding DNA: TGCAGCGTTGGGGTGGCCAGCCCAGATACGCAGTATTTT. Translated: CSVGVASPDTQYF.

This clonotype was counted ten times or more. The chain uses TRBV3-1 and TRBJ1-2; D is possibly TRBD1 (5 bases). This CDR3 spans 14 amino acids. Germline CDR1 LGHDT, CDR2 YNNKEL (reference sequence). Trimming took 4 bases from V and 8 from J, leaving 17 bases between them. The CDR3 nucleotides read TGTGCCAGCAGCCTCCGCGCCAGGGTCGACGGCTACACCTTC. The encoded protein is CASSLRARVDGYTF.

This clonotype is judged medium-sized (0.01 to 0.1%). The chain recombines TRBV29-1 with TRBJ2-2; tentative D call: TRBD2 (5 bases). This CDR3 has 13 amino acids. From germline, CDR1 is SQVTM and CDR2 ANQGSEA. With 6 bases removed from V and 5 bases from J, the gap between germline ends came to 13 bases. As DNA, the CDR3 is TGCAGCGTGAGACGGGGTGGAACCGGGGAGCTGTTTTTT. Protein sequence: CSVRRGGTGELFF.

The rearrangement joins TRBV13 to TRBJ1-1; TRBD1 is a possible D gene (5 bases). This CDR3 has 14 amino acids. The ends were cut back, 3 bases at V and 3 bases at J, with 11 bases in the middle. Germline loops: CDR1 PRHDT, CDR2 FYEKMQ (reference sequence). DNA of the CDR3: TGTGCCAGCAGCTTGCCCCAGGGATACACTGAAGCTTTCTTT. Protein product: CASSLPQGYTEAFF.

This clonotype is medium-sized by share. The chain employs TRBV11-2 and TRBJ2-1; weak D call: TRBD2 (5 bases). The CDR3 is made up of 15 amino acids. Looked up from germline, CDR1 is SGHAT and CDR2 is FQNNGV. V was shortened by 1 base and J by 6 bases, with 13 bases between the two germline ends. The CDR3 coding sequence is TGTGCCAGCAGCTTAGTAGGCCTAGCCACCAATGAGCAGTTCTTC. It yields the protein CASSLVGLATNEQFF. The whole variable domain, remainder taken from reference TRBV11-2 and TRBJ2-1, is EAGVAQSPRYKIIEKRQSVAFWCNPISGHATLYWYQQILGQGPKLLIQFQNNGVVDDSQLPKDRFSAERLKGVDSTLKIQPAKLEDSAVYLCASSLVGLATNEQFFGPGTRLTVL.

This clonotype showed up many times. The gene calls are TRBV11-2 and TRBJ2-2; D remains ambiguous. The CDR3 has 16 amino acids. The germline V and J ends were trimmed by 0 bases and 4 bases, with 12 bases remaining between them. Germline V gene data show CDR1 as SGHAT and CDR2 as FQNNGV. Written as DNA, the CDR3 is TGTGCCAGCAGCTTAGAATCGCCAGTTCCCACCGGGGAGCTGTTTTTT. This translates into CASSLESPVPTGELFF. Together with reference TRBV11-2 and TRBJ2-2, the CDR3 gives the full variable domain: EAGVAQSPRYKIIEKRQSVAFWCNPISGHATLYWYQQILGQGPKLLIQFQNNGVVDDSQLPKDRFSAERLKGVDSTLKIQPAKLEDSAVYLCASSLESPVPTGELFFGEGSRLTVL.

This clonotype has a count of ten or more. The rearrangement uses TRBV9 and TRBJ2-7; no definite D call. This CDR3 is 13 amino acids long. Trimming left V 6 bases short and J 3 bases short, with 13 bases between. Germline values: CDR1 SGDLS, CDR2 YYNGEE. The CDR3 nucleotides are TGTGCCAGCAACCTGGACGGAAGCTACGAGCAGTACTTC. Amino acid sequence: CASNLDGSYEQYF. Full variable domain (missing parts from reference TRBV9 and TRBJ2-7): DSGVTQTPKHLITATGQRVTLRCSPRSGDLSVYWYQQSLDQGLQFLIQYYNGEERAKGNILERFSAQQFPDLHSELNLSSLELGDSALYFCASNLDGSYEQYFGPGTRLTVT.

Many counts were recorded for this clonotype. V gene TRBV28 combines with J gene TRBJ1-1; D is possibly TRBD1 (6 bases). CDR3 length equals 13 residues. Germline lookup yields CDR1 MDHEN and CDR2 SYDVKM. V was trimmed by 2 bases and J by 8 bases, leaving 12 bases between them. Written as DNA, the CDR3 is TGTGCCAGCAGTTTACGCGGGACATACGAAGCTTTCTTT. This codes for CASSLRGTYEAFF. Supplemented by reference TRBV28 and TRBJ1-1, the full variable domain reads DVKVTQSSRYLVKRTGEKVFLECVQDMDHENMFWYRQDPGLGLRLIYFSYDVKMKEKGDIPEGYSVSREKKERFSLILESASTNQTSMYLCASSLRGTYEAFFGQGTRLTVV.

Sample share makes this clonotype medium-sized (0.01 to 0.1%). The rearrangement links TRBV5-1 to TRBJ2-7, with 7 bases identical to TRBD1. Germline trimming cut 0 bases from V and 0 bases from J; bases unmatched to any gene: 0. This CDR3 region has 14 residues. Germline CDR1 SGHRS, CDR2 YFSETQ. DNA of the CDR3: TGCGCCAGCAGCTTGGCAGGGGGCTCCTACGAGCAGTACTTC. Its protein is CASSLAGGSYEQYF.

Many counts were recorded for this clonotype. CDR3 in amino acids: CASSLSRGGMNEQFF. The CDR3 region has the DNA TGTGCCAGCAGTTTATCTAGGGGAGGAATGAATGAGCAGTTCTTC. The chain carries TRBV27 and TRBJ2-1; D perhaps matches TRBD2 (6 bases). Per germline, CDR1 MNHEY and CDR2 SMNVEV (reference sequence). V shed 0 bases and J shed 7 bases, with 13 bases lying between them. CDR3 length: 15 residues.

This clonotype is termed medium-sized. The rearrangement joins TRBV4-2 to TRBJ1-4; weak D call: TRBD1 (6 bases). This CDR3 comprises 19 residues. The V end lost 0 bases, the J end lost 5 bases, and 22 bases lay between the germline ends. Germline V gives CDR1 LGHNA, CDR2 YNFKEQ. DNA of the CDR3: TGTGCCAGCAGCCAAGATAGTAGGGGGGGGCTGCCGATGAATGAAAAACTGTTTTTT. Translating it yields CASSQDSRGGLPMNEKLFF.

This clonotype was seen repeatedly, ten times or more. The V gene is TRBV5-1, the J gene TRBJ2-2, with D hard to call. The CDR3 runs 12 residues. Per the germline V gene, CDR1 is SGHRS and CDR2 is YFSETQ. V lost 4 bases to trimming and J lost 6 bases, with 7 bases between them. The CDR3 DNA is TGCGCCAGCAGCCAAGAGGCCGGGGAGCTGTTTTTT. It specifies CASSQEAGELFF.

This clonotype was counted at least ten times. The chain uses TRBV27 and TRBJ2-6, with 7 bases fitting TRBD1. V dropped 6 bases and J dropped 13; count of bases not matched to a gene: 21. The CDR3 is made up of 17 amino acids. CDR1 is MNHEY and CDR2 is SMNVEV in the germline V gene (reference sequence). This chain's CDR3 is CASSPNRQGSGWKVLTF. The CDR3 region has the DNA TGTGCCAGCAGCCCCAACCGACAGGGCTCTGGGTGGAAGGTCCTGACTTTC.

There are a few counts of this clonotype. CDR3 nucleotides: TGTGCCAGCAGTGAGTCGGCGCAGGGAAAAAGCGAGCAGTACGTC. Amino acids: CASSESAQGKSEQYV. V gene TRBV6-1 combines with J gene TRBJ2-7; TRBD1 is a possible D gene (5 bases). Deletions cut 3 bases from V and 6 bases from J, with 18 bases between. The CDR3 totals 15 residues. Germline CDR1 and CDR2: MNHNS and SASEGT.

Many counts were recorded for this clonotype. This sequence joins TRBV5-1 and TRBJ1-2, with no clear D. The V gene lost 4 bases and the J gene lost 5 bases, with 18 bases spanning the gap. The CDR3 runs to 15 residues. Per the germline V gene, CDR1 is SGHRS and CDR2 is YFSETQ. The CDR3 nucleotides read TGCGCCAGCAGCCGGGAGGGTTTGGACGGATATGGCTACACCTTC. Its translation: CASSREGLDGYGYTF.

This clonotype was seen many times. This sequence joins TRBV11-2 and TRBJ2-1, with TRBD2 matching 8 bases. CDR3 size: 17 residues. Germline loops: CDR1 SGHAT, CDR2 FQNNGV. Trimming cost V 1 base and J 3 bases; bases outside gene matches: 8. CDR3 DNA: TGTGCCAGCAGCTTAGTGTCAGCGGGAGTACGCTACAATGAGCAGTTCTTC. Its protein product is CASSLVSAGVRYNEQFF.

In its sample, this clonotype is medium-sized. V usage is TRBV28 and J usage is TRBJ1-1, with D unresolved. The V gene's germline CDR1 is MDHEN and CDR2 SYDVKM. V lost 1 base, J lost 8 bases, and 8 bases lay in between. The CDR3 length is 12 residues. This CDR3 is CASSLSHREAFF. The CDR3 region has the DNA TGTGCCAGCAGTTTATCACACCGAGAAGCTTTCTTT.

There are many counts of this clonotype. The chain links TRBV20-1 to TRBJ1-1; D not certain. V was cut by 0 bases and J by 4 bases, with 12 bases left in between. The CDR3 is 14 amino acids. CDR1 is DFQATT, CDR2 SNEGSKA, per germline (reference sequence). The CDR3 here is CSARDPKRITEAFF. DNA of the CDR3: TGCAGTGCTAGAGATCCGAAGAGGATCACTGAAGCTTTCTTT.

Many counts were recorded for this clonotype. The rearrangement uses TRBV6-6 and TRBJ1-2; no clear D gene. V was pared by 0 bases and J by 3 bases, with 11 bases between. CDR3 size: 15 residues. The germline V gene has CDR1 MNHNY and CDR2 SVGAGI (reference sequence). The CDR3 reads CASSYSKAGDYGYTF. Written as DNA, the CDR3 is TGTGCCAGCAGTTACTCGAAAGCAGGTGACTATGGCTACACCTTC.

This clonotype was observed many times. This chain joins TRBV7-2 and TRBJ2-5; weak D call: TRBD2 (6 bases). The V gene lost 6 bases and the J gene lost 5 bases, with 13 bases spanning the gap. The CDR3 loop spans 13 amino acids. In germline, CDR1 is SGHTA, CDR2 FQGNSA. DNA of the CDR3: TGTGCCAGCAGTCCCCCCCTAGCGGAGACCCAGTACTTC. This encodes CASSPPLAETQYF.

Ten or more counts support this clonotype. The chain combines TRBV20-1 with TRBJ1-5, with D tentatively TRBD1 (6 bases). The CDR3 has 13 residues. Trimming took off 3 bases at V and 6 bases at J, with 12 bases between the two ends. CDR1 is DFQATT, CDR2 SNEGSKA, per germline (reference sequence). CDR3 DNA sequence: TGCAGTGCTAGGAACAGGGAGGGTCAGCCCCAGCATTTT. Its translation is CSARNREGQPQHF.

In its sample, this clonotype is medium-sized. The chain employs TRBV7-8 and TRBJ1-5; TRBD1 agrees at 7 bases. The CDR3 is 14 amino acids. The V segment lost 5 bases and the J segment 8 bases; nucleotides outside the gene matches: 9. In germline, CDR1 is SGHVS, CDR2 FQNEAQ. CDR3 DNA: TGTGCCAGCAGCGGGGGGACAGAGCTAAAGCCCCAGCATTTT. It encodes CASSGGTELKPQHF.

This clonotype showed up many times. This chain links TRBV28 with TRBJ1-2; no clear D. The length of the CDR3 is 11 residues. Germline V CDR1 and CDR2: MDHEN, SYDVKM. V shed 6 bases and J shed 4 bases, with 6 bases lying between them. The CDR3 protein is CASRVSYGYTF. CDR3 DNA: TGTGCCAGCAGGGTTAGCTATGGCTACACCTTC.

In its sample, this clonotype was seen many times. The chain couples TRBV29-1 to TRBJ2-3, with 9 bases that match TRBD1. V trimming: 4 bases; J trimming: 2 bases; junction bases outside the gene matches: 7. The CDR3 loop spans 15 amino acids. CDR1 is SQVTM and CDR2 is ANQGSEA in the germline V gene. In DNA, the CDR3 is TGCAGCGTTGGGGCCGGGACAGGGTCCACAGATACGCAGTATTTT. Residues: CSVGAGTGSTDTQYF.

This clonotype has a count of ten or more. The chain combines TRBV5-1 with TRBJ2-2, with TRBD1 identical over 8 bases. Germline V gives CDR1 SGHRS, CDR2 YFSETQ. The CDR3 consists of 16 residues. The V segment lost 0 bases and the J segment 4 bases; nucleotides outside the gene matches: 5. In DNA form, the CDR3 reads TGCGCCAGCAGCTTGGAGGGGACAGGAGCCACCGGGGAGCTGTTTTTT. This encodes CASSLEGTGATGELFF.